Shown below are 11 T cell receptor beta chains from a single sample sequenced in a study of T cells after yellow fever vaccination (dated by TCRdb to the late 2010s). The sample's treatment or condition label, decoded: live attenuated yellow fever vaccine strain. The method behind the library was 5' RACE. The listed sequencing device is Illumina HiSeq 2500. TCRdb applied fastp at Q25 and MiXCR to the public reads, then kept only in-frame beta chains. Every distinct CDR3 protein forms one entry, paired with its most common genes and DNA. In all, the sample holds about 350,000 distinct CDR3 sequences, and 11% of those were seen once. The leading ten clones occupy roughly 18% of the sample. The sample here was PBMCs, taken on the day of the first yellow fever vaccination. These receptors all come from a man younger than 30 who received the YFV17D yellow fever vaccine.

The gene calls are TRBV7-8 and TRBJ2-2; D may match TRBD1 or TRBD2 (5 bases each). Germline V gene sequence: CDR1 SGHVS, CDR2 FQNEAQ. The CDR3 contains 16 residues. The germline V and J ends were trimmed by 5 bases and 5 bases, with 18 bases remaining between them. In nucleotides, the CDR3 is TGTGCCAGCAGCATAAGGGGCGCAGGAGGAACCGGGGAGCTGTTTTTT. Encoded protein: CASSIRGAGGTGELFF.

This clonotype has a single count. The rearrangement joins TRBV20-1 to TRBJ1-5; TRBD1 matches 8 bases. V shed 4 bases and J 3 bases; nucleotides not matched to a gene: 8. Germline lookup yields CDR1 DFQATT and CDR2 SNEGSKA (reference sequence). The CDR3 sequence is 15 residues long. CDR3 coding DNA: TGCAGTGCTAACCGAAGGACAGGGCACAATCAGCCCCAGCATTTT. Translated, it gives CSANRRTGHNQPQHF.

This clonotype was recorded many times. CDR3 loop: CASSYDSYNEQFF. The CDR3 region has the DNA TGTGCCAGCAGTTACGACAGCTACAATGAGCAGTTCTTC. The chain employs TRBV6-2 or TRBV6-3 and TRBJ2-1; D is possibly TRBD1 (5 bases). Trimming stripped 2 bases from V and 3 bases from J, with 5 bases between. The CDR3 consists of 13 residues. Germline CDR1 MNHEY, CDR2 SVGEGT.

The genes are TRBV11-2 and TRBJ1-1; 9 nucleotides line up with TRBD1. V lost 4 bases to trimming and J lost 2 bases; unmatched junction nucleotides: 14. Germline V gene data show CDR1 as SGHAT and CDR2 as FQNNGV. The CDR3 contains 18 residues. The CDR3 loop is CASSSIRDRVKENTEAFF. CDR3 in DNA: TGTGCCAGCAGCTCCATCCGGGACAGGGTCAAGGAAAACACTGAAGCTTTCTTT.

The J gene is TRBJ1-6, the V gene TRBV20-1; 9 nucleotides agree with TRBD1. This CDR3 has 15 residues. CDR1 DFQATT and CDR2 SNEGSKA come from the germline V gene (reference sequence). After removal of 0 bases from V and 10 bases from J, the junction contained 7 bases not matched to a gene. The CDR3 DNA reads as TGCAGTGCTAGAGAAGTGGACAGGGGTAGGTCACCCCTCCACTTT. Its translation is CSAREVDRGRSPLHF.

This chain joins TRBV12-1 and TRBJ2-7; the listed D gene, TRBD1, was not tested against the DNA. TRBV12-1 is recorded as a pseudogene. The CDR3 length is 19 residues. In nucleotides, the CDR3 is TGTGCCAGCAGCCACGACGGGACAGGGTCGACCCCCTCCCCCTACGAGCAGTACTTC. Translated: CASSHDGTGSTPSPYEQYF.

This clonotype has a handful of counts. The V gene is TRBV7-2, the J gene TRBJ2-5; D is unclear. Germline V gene data show CDR1 as SGHTA and CDR2 as FQGNSA. This CDR3 region has 14 residues. Trimming took off 1 base at V and 4 bases at J, with 10 bases between the two ends. The CDR3 bases are TGTGCCAGCAGCTTAGAAGCTGGGGTAGAGACCCAGTACTTC. Translating gives CASSLEAGVETQYF.

V and J are TRBV9 and TRBJ2-2, with 10 nucleotides matching TRBD2. J gave up 5 bases and V 2 bases, and 3 bases lay outside the gene matches. The germline CDR1 and CDR2 sequences are SGDLS and YYNGEE. This CDR3 region has 15 residues. DNA for the CDR3: TGTGCCAGCAGCGTGGGAGCGGGGGGGACCGGGGAGCTGTTTTTT. This translates into CASSVGAGGTGELFF.

This clonotype was found a few times. The chain employs TRBV9 and TRBJ1-6; unclear D gene. Trimming left V 0 bases short and J 4 bases short, with 11 bases between. The CDR3 runs to 16 residues. Germline V lookup: CDR1 SGDLS, CDR2 YYNGEE. In DNA form, the CDR3 reads TGTGCCAGCAGCGTAGACGACGGGAGGTATAATTCACCCCTCCACTTT. This codes for CASSVDDGRYNSPLHF. Using reference TRBV9 and TRBJ1-6 for the parts outside the CDR3, the full variable domain is DSGVTQTPKHLITATGQRVTLRCSPRSGDLSVYWYQQSLDQGLQFLIQYYNGEERAKGNILERFSAQQFPDLHSELNLSSLELGDSALYFCASSVDDGRYNSPLHFGNGTRLTVT.

This clonotype showed up just a few times. The gene calls are TRBV28 and TRBJ1-6; the D is unclear. CDR1 is MDHEN and CDR2 is SYDVKM in the germline V gene. V shed 2 bases and J shed 7 bases, with 9 bases lying between them. This CDR3 comprises 14 residues. CDR3 amino acids: CASSLPGLNSPLHF. CDR3 coding DNA: TGTGCCAGCAGTTTACCTGGGCTGAATTCACCCCTCCACTTT. The whole variable domain, remainder taken from reference TRBV28 and TRBJ1-6, is DVKVTQSSRYLVKRTGEKVFLECVQDMDHENMFWYRQDPGLGLRLIYFSYDVKMKEKGDIPEGYSVSREKKERFSLILESASTNQTSMYLCASSLPGLNSPLHFGNGTRLTVT.

The chain links TRBV20-1 to TRBJ1-5, with D possibly being TRBD1 (5 bases). V lost 4 bases to trimming and J lost 5 bases, with 12 bases between them. CDR1 DFQATT and CDR2 SNEGSKA come from the germline V gene (reference sequence). The CDR3 contains 13 residues. CDR3 nucleotide sequence: TGCAGTGCTATTGGCAGGGCAGATCAGCCCCAGCATTTT. Translation: CSAIGRADQPQHF.